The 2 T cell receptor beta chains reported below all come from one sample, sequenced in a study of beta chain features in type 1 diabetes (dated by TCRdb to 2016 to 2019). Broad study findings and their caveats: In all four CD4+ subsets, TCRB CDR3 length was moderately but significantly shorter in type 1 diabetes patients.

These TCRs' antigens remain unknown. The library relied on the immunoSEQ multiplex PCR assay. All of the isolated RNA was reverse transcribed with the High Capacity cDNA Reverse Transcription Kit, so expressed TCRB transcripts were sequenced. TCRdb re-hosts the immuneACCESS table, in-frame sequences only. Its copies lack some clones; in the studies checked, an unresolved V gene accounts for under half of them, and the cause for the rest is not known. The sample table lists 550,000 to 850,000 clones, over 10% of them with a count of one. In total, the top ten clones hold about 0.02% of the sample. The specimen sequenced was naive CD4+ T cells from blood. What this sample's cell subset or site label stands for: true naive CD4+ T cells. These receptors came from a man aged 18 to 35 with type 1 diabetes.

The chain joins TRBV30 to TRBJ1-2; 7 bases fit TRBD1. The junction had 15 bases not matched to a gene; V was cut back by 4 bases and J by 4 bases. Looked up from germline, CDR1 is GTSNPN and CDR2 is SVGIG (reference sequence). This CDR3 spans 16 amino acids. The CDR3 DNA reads TGTGCCTGGAAGGGACAGAGCTTTTCGTATAGCTATGGCTACACCTTC. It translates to CAWKGQSFSYSYGYTF.

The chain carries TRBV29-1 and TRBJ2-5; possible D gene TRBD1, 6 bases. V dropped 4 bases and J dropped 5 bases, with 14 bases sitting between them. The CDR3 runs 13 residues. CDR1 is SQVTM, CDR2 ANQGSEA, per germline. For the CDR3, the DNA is TGCAGCGTTGGACCGACAGGCGAGGAGACCCAGTACTTC. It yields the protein CSVGPTGEETQYF.